A single T cell receptor (beta chain) is shown here with its context. The assay was immunoSEQ multiplex PCR, and TCRdb's table has in-frame clones only and misses some. The repertoire includes tens of thousands of clones, around 96% of them detected once, and around 1.9% sits in the top ten. The sample belongs to a study of control samples from healthy donors and cancer patients. V dropped 5 bases and J dropped 4 bases, with 11 bases sitting between them. Germline CDR1 LGHDT, CDR2 YNNKEL (reference sequence). The CDR3 length is 13 residues. The specimen sequenced was blood. The sequence was collected from a woman aged 30 to 39 in good health. The V and J genes are TRBV3-1 (or the pseudogene TRBV3-2) and TRBJ1-1; D unclear. As DNA, the CDR3 is TGTGCCAGCAGCAGGGCAGGATTCACTGAAGCTTTCTTT. It is translated as CASSRAGFTEAFF.